This T cell receptor (beta chain) originates from a study of T cell repertoires in cytomegalovirus infection. This clonotype was detected only a few times. As yet, its antigen is unknown. MiXCR, applied by TCRdb to the reads, yields one record per CDR3 protein. This table holds 650,000 to 900,000 distinct CDR3 sequences, under 35% found once. The clonotype was recovered from a human donor in good health (CMV status not recorded). Some clones in this sample may be carry-over from other donors' samples. The sequenced sample was cultured CD8+ T cells from PBMCs, obtained from culture after CMV antigen stimulation.

Written as DNA, the CDR3 is TGTGCCAGCAGCTTAAATCAGGGGACGATCGGCTATGGCTACACCTTC. Amino acid sequence: CASSLNQGTIGYGYTF. The rearrangement links TRBV7-9 to TRBJ1-2; possibly TRBD1 for D (6 bases). Trimming cost V 2 bases and J 4 bases, with 17 bases left between them. CDR1 and CDR2 from the germline V gene are SEHNR and FQNEAQ (reference sequence). This CDR3 contains 16 residues.